One T cell receptor (beta chain) is described in this entry. The read is 3 residues too short to cover the CDR3 end, so that end is filled in from the germline J gene. Clones were sequenced by immunoSEQ multiplex PCR, and TCRdb holds only the in-frame ones, with some missing. The specimen's table records approximately 40,000 clones. This sample was taken from a study of T cells in women clearing cervical HPV infection. Study as a whole: Controls' single incident HPV16 infection cleared within 12 months without precancer.

The junction had 2 bases not matched to a gene; V was cut back by 3 bases and J by 2 bases. This CDR3 spans 15 amino acids. From germline, CDR1 is LNHDA and CDR2 SQIVND (reference sequence). Cervical HPV DNA detected by MY09/MY11 PCR, typed by dot-blot. The source of this sequence is a woman aged 18-69 years with a cervical HPV16 infection that either progressed to CIN3+ or cleared (not recorded which). The sample comprised blood buffy coat. The chain couples TRBV19 to TRBJ2-1; 9 nucleotides align to TRBD1. CDR3 DNA (partial): TGTGCCAGTAGTATGGACAGGGGCACCTACAATGAG. It codes for CASSMDRGTYNE. In full, the CDR3 reads CASSMDRGTYNEQFF. Full variable domain (outside the CDR3, taken from reference TRBV19 and TRBJ2-1): DGGITQSPKYLFRKEGQNVTLSCEQNLNHDAMYWYRQDPGQGLRLIYYSQIVNDFQKGDIAEGYSVSREKKESFPLTVTSAQKNPTAFYLCASSMDRGTYNEQFFGPGTRLTVL.